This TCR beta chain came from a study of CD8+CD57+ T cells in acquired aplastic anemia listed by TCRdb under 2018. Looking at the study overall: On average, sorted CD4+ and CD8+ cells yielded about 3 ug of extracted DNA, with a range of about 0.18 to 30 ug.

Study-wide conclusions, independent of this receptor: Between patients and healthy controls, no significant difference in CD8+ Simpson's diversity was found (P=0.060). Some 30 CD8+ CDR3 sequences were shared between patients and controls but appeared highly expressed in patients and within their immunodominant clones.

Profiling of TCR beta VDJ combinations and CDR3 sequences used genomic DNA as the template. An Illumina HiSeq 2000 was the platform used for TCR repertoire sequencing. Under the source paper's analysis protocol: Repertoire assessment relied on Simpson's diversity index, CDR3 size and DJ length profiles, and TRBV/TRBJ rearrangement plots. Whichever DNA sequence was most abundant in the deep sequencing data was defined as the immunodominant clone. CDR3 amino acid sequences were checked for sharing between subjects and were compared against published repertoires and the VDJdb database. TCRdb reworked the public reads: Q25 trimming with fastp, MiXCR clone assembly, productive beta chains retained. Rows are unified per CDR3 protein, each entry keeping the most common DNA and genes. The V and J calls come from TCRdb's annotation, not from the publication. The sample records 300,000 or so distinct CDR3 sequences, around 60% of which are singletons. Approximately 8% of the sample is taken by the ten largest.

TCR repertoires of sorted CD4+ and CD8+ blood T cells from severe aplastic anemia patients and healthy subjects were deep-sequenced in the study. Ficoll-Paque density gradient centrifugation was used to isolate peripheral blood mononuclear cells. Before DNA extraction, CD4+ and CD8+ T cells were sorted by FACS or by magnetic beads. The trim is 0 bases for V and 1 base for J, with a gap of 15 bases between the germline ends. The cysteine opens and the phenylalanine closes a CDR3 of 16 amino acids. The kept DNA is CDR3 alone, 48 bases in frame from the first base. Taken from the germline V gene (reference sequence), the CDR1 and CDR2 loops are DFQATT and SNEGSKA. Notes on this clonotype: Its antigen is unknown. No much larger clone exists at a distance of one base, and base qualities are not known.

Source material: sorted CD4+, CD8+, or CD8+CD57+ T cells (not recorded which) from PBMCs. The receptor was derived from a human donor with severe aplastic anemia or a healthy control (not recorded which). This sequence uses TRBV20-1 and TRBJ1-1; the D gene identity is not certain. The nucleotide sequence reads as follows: TGCAGTGCTAGAGATCTCCGGGGATTCACGAACACTGAAGCTTTCTTT. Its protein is CSARDLRGFTNTEAFF.